Shown below are 28 T cell receptor beta chains from a single sample sequenced in a study of cytomegalovirus exposure and HLA in healthy donors. The PCR was carried out with 60 Vbeta primers and 13 Jbeta primers. TCRdb keeps only in-frame clones here, not all; method: immunoSEQ multiplex PCR. The sample has approximately 100,000 clones, and its top ten clones hold 0.55% to 0.65%. The material sequenced was PBMCs. The receptors here all came from a man aged 45 to 65 in good health and CMV-seronegative.

The CDR3 protein is CASSLESSGANVLTF. CDR3 nucleotides: TGTGCCAGCAGCTTAGAGAGCTCTGGGGCCAACGTCCTGACTTTC. This rearrangement joins TRBV7-9 to TRBJ2-6; D not resolved. Trimming shortened V by 1 base and J by 0 bases, and 4 bases separated the two germline ends. The CDR3 covers 15 residues. Germline CDR1 SEHNR, CDR2 FQNEAQ (reference sequence).

The V gene is TRBV5-4, the J gene TRBJ1-2; possible D gene TRBD1, 5 bases. Germline V lookup: CDR1 SGHNT, CDR2 YYREEE (reference sequence). The CDR3 extends over 14 amino acids. The ends were cut back, 5 bases at V and 4 bases at J, with 15 bases in the middle. The CDR3 region is CASSEVREIYGYTF. CDR3 nucleotide sequence: TGTGCCAGCAGTGAAGTCAGGGAAATCTATGGCTACACCTTC. Using reference TRBV5-4 and TRBJ1-2 for the parts outside the CDR3, the full variable domain is ETGVTQSPTHLIKTRGQQVTLRCSSQSGHNTVSWYQQALGQGPQFIFQYYREEENGRGNFPPRFSGLQFPNYSSELNVNALELDDSALYLCASSEVREIYGYTFGSGTRLTVV.

The V gene is TRBV2, the J gene TRBJ2-1, with D possibly matching TRBD1 (6 bases). This CDR3 contains 12 residues. Germline CDR1 is SNHLY and CDR2 is FYNNEI. The V end was cut by 10 bases, the J end by 10 bases, with 17 bases between. The CDR3 loop is CATNSGTPEQFF. Written as DNA, the CDR3 is TGTGCCACTAATTCCGGGACACCCGAGCAGTTCTTC.

This chain connects TRBV5-4 to TRBJ2-1, with D possibly TRBD2 on 6 matching bases. Deletions cut 0 bases from V and 7 bases from J, with 8 bases between. Germline V gene sequence: CDR1 SGHNT, CDR2 YYREEE (reference sequence). The CDR3 covers 13 residues. The CDR3 sequence: CASSLVGGNEQFF. The CDR3 DNA reads TGTGCCAGCAGCTTGGTTGGGGGGAATGAGCAGTTCTTC.

V gene TRBV5-5 combines with J gene TRBJ1-1; D gene uncertain. The CDR3 runs to 13 residues. Germline CDR1 is SGHKS and CDR2 is YYEKEE (reference sequence). Trimming pared 1 base from V and 7 bases from J, leaving 11 bases between. The DNA for the CDR3 is TGTGCCAGCAGCTTGTATGTCCCCGTTGAAGCTTTCTTT. It translates to CASSLYVPVEAFF.

The J gene is TRBJ2-1, the V gene TRBV4-3; 14 nucleotides agree with TRBD2. Germline V gene sequence: CDR1 LGHNA, CDR2 YSLEER. J lost 8 bases, V lost 4 bases, and 7 bases had no gene match. The CDR3 runs to 16 residues. The DNA for the CDR3 is TGCGCCAGCAGCCGAGGACTAGCGGGAGGCGGGGATGAGCAGTTCTTC. Its translation is CASSRGLAGGGDEQFF.

The chain recombines TRBV19 with TRBJ1-2; TRBD1 agrees at 9 bases. The length of the CDR3 is 18 residues. J gave up 8 bases and V 5 bases, and 21 bases lay outside the gene matches. Germline loops: CDR1 LNHDA, CDR2 SQIVND (reference sequence). CDR3 sequence reads: CASSPNARGQGGLVGYTF. The DNA of the CDR3 is TGTGCCAGTAGTCCTAACGCGCGGGGACAGGGAGGTTTAGTCGGCTACACCTTC.

This chain connects TRBV4-1 to TRBJ2-1; D possibly corresponds to TRBD1 (6 bases). The CDR3 sequence is 14 residues long. From germline, CDR1 is MGHRA and CDR2 YSYEKL. V was cut by 3 bases and J by 4 bases, with 10 bases left in between. CDR3 sequence: CASSHTDRYNEQFF. CDR3 DNA sequence: TGCGCCAGCAGCCACACGGACAGATACAATGAGCAGTTCTTC.

The chain couples TRBV6-4 to TRBJ1-1; 9 bases fit TRBD1. The CDR3 totals 14 residues. Trimming took 6 bases from V and 4 from J; bases not matched to a gene: 6. The germline V gene has CDR1 MRHNA and CDR2 SNTAGT. The CDR3 reads CASRPTTGGTEAFF. CDR3 nucleotide sequence: TGTGCCAGCAGGCCCACGACAGGGGGCACTGAAGCTTTCTTT.

The chain links TRBV5-6 to TRBJ2-4; a weak D match, TRBD1 (6 bases). In germline, CDR1 is SGHDT, CDR2 YYEEEE. V was pared by 4 bases and J by 0 bases, with 14 bases between. The CDR3 spans 16 residues. The CDR3 DNA follows: TGTGCCAGCAGCCGGAGGACAGCTCTAGCCAAAAACATTCAGTACTTC. This gives the protein CASSRRTALAKNIQYF.

The chain has TRBV5-1 and TRBJ2-1; 14 nucleotides match TRBD2. Unmatched junction bases numbered 5, after V lost 4 bases and J lost 8 bases. This CDR3 contains 15 residues. Per the germline V gene, CDR1 is SGHRS and CDR2 is YFSETQ. CDR3 coding DNA: TGCGCCAGCAGCAGCTGGACTAGCGGGGGGTATGAGCAGTTCTTC. Translation gives CASSSWTSGGYEQFF.

This chain links TRBV5-4 with TRBJ2-5, with a weak D call TRBD2 (7 bases). CDR3 size: 17 residues. V dropped 0 bases and J dropped 1 base, with 16 bases sitting between them. CDR1 SGHNT and CDR2 YYREEE come from the germline V gene (reference sequence). DNA for the CDR3: TGTGCCAGCAGCTTGGGGAGGGGGGGCGCGCTCCAAGAGACCCAGTACTTC. It translates to CASSLGRGGALQETQYF. The full variable domain, its missing parts supplied by reference TRBV5-4 and TRBJ2-5, is ETGVTQSPTHLIKTRGQQVTLRCSSQSGHNTVSWYQQALGQGPQFIFQYYREEENGRGNFPPRFSGLQFPNYSSELNVNALELDDSALYLCASSLGRGGALQETQYFGPGTRLLVL.

V gene TRBV9 combines with J gene TRBJ2-7, with TRBD1 matching 7 bases. The CDR3 sequence is 14 residues long. CDR1 is SGDLS, CDR2 YYNGEE, per germline. Trimming removed 3 bases from V and 5 bases from J; junction bases left unmatched: 8. The CDR3, as DNA: TGTGCCAGCAGCGCGGGGACAGAAGCCCACGAGCAGTACTTC. This translates into CASSAGTEAHEQYF.

CDR3 region: CASNPQGAQSEAFF. In DNA, the CDR3 is TGTGCCAGTAACCCCCAGGGGGCACAGTCTGAAGCTTTCTTT. The chain joins TRBV19 to TRBJ1-1; 8 bases line up with TRBD1. V trimming: 7 bases; J trimming: 6 bases; junction bases outside the gene matches: 10. The CDR3 is 14 residues long. Germline CDR1 LNHDA, CDR2 SQIVND (reference sequence).

This chain joins TRBV6-6 and TRBJ1-2; 9 nucleotides line up with TRBD1. Germline V CDR1 and CDR2: MNHNY, SVGAGI (reference sequence). The CDR3 has 13 amino acids. V gave up 5 bases and J gave up 5 bases; unmatched junction bases: 3. The CDR3 bases are TGTGCCAGCAGTAAGGGACAGGGTTATGGCTACACCTTC. This translates into CASSKGQGYGYTF.

Turning to this clone: One junction end disagrees with the germline gene, perhaps due to a read error. The V and J genes are TRBV18 and TRBJ2-6; D is perhaps TRBD1 (5 bases). The germline gives CDR1 KGHSH, CDR2 LQKENI. The length of the CDR3 is 18 residues. Written as DNA, the CDR3 is TGTGCCAGCTCACCTCCCGCCAGCTACCCCTCTGGGGCCAACGTCCTGACCTTC. Protein product: CASSPPASYPSGANVLTF.

The chain has TRBV4-3 and TRBJ2-2; D is perhaps TRBD2 (6 bases). V was clipped by 1 base and J by 1 base, with 7 bases between them. The CDR3 spans 15 residues. CDR1 LGHNA and CDR2 YSLEER come from the germline V gene. CDR3 coding DNA: TGCGCCAGCAGCCAAGTTAGCGGGAACACCGGGGAGCTGTTTTTT. It translates to CASSQVSGNTGELFF.

This chain links TRBV12-5 with TRBJ1-1; D perhaps matches TRBD1 (6 bases). This CDR3 has 17 amino acids. Deletions cut 1 base from V and 4 bases from J, with 19 bases between. Germline CDR1 is LGHNT and CDR2 is FRNRAP. Here the CDR3 reads CASGLAGGGRLGTEAFF. DNA for the CDR3: TGTGCTAGTGGTTTGGCCGGGGGCGGGAGGTTGGGCACTGAAGCTTTCTTT.

The chain employs TRBV29-1 and TRBJ2-2; TRBD1 agrees at 11 bases. The germline CDR1 and CDR2 sequences are SQVTM and ANQGSEA. The V gene end was trimmed by 6 bases and the J gene end by 13 bases; junction bases not matched to a gene: 7. This CDR3 is built from 12 residues. The CDR3 DNA reads as TGCAGCGTACCCGGGACAGGGGGGTGGCTGTTTTTT. Protein sequence: CSVPGTGGWLFF.

The chain links TRBV15 to TRBJ2-5; a possible D gene is TRBD2 (5 bases). Germline lookup yields CDR1 LNHNV and CDR2 YYDKDF (reference sequence). This CDR3 spans 15 amino acids. V was cut by 0 bases and J by 5 bases, with 13 bases left in between. The CDR3 DNA reads as TGTGCCACCAGCAGAGATTTGCGGTCGGGGGAGACCCAGTACTTC. Translating it yields CATSRDLRSGETQYF.

J is TRBJ2-6 and V is TRBV27; perhaps TRBD2 as D (6 bases). The CDR3 runs to 16 residues. The germline V and J ends were trimmed by 5 bases and 2 bases, with 13 bases remaining between them. Germline values: CDR1 MNHEY, CDR2 SMNVEV (reference sequence). This CDR3 reads CASSILRGAGANVLTF. The CDR3 coding sequence is TGTGCCAGCAGTATCCTCCGCGGGGCTGGGGCCAACGTCCTGACTTTC.

On this clone: No DNA is shown, since the ends of the CDR3 on it are uncertain; the CDR3 is the one TCRdb lists. The chain employs TRBV6-5 and TRBJ2-1; the table names TRBD2, a call not compared with the DNA. The CDR3 adds up to 12 amino acids, both ends counted. Germline CDR1 and CDR2: MNHEY and SVGAGI. CDR3 protein: CASSFLETEQFF.

The chain employs TRBV5-1 and TRBJ2-2, with D tentatively TRBD1 (5 bases). This CDR3 has 14 amino acids. Trimming cost V 4 bases and J 2 bases, with 9 bases left between them. CDR1 is SGHRS, CDR2 YFSETQ, per germline. CDR3 in DNA: TGCGCCAGCAGCGGTCAGGGAAACACCGGGGAGCTGTTTTTT. This translates into CASSGQGNTGELFF.

V and J are TRBV2 and TRBJ1-1; 10 bases are shared with TRBD1. The length of the CDR3 is 11 residues. Germline V gene data show CDR1 as SNHLY and CDR2 as FYNNEI. The V segment lost 6 bases and the J segment 11 bases; nucleotides outside the gene matches: 3. This CDR3 is CASRGQGWAFF. The CDR3, as DNA: TGTGCCAGCAGGGGACAGGGGTGGGCTTTCTTT.

The chain combines TRBV7-8 with TRBJ1-4; D is uncertain. Germline values: CDR1 SGHVS, CDR2 FQNEAQ. The CDR3 extends over 15 amino acids. Trimming pared 1 base from V and 0 bases from J, leaving 6 bases between. CDR3 residues: CASSLGRATNEKLFF. Here the CDR3 DNA reads TGTGCCAGCAGCTTAGGTCGGGCAACTAATGAAAAACTGTTTTTT.

The chain has TRBV6-6 and TRBJ2-1; no reliable D call. Trimming left V 2 bases short and J 10 bases short, with 6 bases between. Germline values: CDR1 MNHNY, CDR2 SVGAGI (reference sequence). The CDR3 is 11 residues long. The DNA for the CDR3 is TGTGCCAGCAGTTACGTACAGGAGCAGTTCTTC. Amino acids: CASSYVQEQFF.

The chain joins TRBV11-2 to TRBJ1-1, with 8 bases aligning to TRBD1. There are 17 residues in the CDR3. In germline, CDR1 is SGHAT, CDR2 FQNNGV. The junction had 8 bases not matched to a gene; V was cut back by 2 bases and J by 0 bases. DNA for the CDR3: TGTGCCAGCAGCTTAAGGTGGCAGGGGGCGCTGAACACTGAAGCTTTCTTT. This gives the protein CASSLRWQGALNTEAFF.

V gene TRBV7-2 combines with J gene TRBJ1-1; TRBD1 aligns across 7 bases. The CDR3 contains 13 residues. V shed 6 bases, J shed 4 bases, and the junction held 5 bases outside the gene matches. Germline V gene data show CDR1 as SGHTA and CDR2 as FQGNSA. The CDR3 coding sequence is TGTGCCAGCAGAAGACAGGGTGCCACTGAAGCTTTCTTT. Protein sequence: CASRRQGATEAFF.